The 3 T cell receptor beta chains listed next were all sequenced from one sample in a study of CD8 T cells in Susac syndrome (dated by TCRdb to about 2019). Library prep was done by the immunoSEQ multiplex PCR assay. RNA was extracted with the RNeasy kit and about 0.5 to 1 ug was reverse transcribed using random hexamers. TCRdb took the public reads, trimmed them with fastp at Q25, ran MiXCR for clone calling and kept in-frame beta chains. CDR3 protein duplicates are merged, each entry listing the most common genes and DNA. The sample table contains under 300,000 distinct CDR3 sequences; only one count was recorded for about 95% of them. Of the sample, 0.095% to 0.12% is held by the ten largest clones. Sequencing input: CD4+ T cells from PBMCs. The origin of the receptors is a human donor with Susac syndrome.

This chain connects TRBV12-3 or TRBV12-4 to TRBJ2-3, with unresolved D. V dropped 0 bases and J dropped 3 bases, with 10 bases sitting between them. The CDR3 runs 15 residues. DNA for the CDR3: TGTGCCAGCAGTTTAGCGCCCCCTAGAACAGATACGCAGTATTTT. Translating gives CASSLAPPRTDTQYF.

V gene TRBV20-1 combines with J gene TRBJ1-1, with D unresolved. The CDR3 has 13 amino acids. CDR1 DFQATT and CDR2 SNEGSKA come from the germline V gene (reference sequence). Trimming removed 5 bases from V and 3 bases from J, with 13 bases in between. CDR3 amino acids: CSASDHRDTEAFF. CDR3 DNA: TGCAGTGCTTCGGACCATAGGGACACTGAAGCTTTCTTT.

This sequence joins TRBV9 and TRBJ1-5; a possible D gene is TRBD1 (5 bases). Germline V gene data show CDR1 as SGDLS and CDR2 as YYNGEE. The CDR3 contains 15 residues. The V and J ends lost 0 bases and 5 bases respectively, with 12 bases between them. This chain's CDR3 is CASSVDPRDDQPQHF. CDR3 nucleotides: TGTGCCAGCAGCGTAGATCCCAGGGATGATCAGCCCCAGCATTTT.